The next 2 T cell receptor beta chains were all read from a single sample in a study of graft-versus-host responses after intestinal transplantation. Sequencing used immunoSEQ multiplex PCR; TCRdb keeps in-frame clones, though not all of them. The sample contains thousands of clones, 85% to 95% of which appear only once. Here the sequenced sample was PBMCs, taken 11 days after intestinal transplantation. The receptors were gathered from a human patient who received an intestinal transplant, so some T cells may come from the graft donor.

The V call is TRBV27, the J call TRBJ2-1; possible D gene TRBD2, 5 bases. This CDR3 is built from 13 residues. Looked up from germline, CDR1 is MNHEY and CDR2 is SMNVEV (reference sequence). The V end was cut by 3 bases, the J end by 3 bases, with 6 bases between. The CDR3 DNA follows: TGTGCCAGCAGTTTCGGGATCTACAATGAGCAGTTCTTC. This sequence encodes CASSFGIYNEQFF.

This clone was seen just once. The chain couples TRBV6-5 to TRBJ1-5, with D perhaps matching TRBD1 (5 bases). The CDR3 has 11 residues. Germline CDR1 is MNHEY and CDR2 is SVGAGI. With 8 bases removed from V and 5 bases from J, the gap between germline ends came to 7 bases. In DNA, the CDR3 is TGTGCCAGCCGGGGGGATCAGCCCCAGCATTTT. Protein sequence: CASRGDQPQHF.